These 2 T cell receptor beta chains were all obtained from the same sample, sequenced in a study of T cell responses to AZD1222 COVID-19 vaccine. Generated by immunoSEQ multiplex PCR, the TCRdb table keeps only in-frame clones and is missing some. The repertoire holds some 100,000 clones, with around 87% as singletons. Sample: peripheral blood, taken on day 0 of AZD1222 vaccination. The receptors originated from an adult in good health.

The V call is TRBV7-2, the J call TRBJ2-3; the match to TRBD2 covers 9 bases. With 1 base clipped from V and 5 bases from J, the junction kept 13 bases outside the gene matches. Germline V CDR1 and CDR2: SGHTA, FQGNSA. This CDR3 is built from 18 residues. The CDR3 here is CASSLVSSARAGGDTQYF. The CDR3 coding sequence is TGTGCCAGCAGCTTAGTCTCTTCGGCTAGAGCGGGGGGAGATACGCAGTATTTT.

This clone was picked up one time. The J gene is TRBJ1-2, the V gene TRBV9; a possible D gene is TRBD1 (5 bases). CDR1 and CDR2 (germline): SGDLS, YYNGEE. Trimming left V 7 bases short and J 5 bases short, with 12 bases between. The CDR3 consists of 12 residues. The CDR3 region is CASSFQGYGYTF. Written as DNA, the CDR3 is TGTGCCAGCTCCTTTCAGGGATATGGCTACACCTTC. The variable domain in full, completed from reference TRBV9 and TRBJ1-2, reads DSGVTQTPKHLITATGQRVTLRCSPRSGDLSVYWYQQSLDQGLQFLIQYYNGEERAKGNILERFSAQQFPDLHSELNLSSLELGDSALYFCASSFQGYGYTFGSGTRLTVV.